This passage covers 31 T cell receptor beta chains from one sample sequenced in a study of cytomegalovirus exposure and HLA in healthy donors. Primers: 60 Vbeta forward and 13 Jbeta reverse. Measured with immunoSEQ multiplex PCR; TCRdb has only the in-frame clones, and not every one. Of about 92,000 clones in the sample, roughly 80% were seen once. Sequenced material: PBMCs. All receptors come from a girl aged 2-10 years in good health and CMV-seropositive.

The rearrangement links TRBV6-4 to TRBJ1-1, with D perhaps matching TRBD1 (5 bases). CDR1 and CDR2 from the germline V gene are MRHNA and SNTAGT. The CDR3 length is 14 residues. V lost 2 bases and J 0 bases, leaving 7 bases between the germline ends. This chain's CDR3 is CASSDGGVNTEAFF. The CDR3 bases are TGTGCCAGCAGTGACGGGGGGGTGAACACTGAAGCTTTCTTT.

This clone occurred once. This chain uses TRBV27 with TRBJ2-7, with 13 bases matching TRBD2. The CDR3 runs 18 residues. Trimming at V came to 6 bases and at J to 2 bases, leaving 13 bases not matched to a gene. Germline assignment: CDR1 MNHEY and CDR2 SMNVEV (reference sequence). CDR3 region: CASRGLAGYPLAPYEQYF. In nucleotides, the CDR3 is TGTGCCAGCAGGGGACTAGCGGGATACCCGTTAGCCCCCTACGAGCAGTACTTC.

The chain joins TRBV28 to TRBJ1-3; D uncertain. The CDR3 totals 14 residues. Germline CDR1 MDHEN, CDR2 SYDVKM. V was shortened by 5 bases and J by 4 bases, with 12 bases between the two germline ends. The chain's CDR3 is CASSAPGEGNTIYF. Written as DNA, the CDR3 is TGTGCCAGCAGTGCCCCCGGGGAAGGAAACACCATATATTTT. Based on the CDR3 plus reference TRBV28 and TRBJ1-3, the full variable domain is DVKVTQSSRYLVKRTGEKVFLECVQDMDHENMFWYRQDPGLGLRLIYFSYDVKMKEKGDIPEGYSVSREKKERFSLILESASTNQTSMYLCASSAPGEGNTIYFGEGSWLTVV.

This clone was counted a few times. The V call is TRBV25-1, the J call TRBJ2-7, with D possibly matching TRBD1 (6 bases). The length of the CDR3 is 15 residues. Deletions cut 1 base from V and 1 base from J, with 11 bases between. CDR1 MGHDK and CDR2 SYGVNS come from the germline V gene. This chain's CDR3 is CASSESTTGSYEQYF. The CDR3 DNA reads as TGTGCCAGCAGTGAATCAACAACAGGGTCCTACGAGCAGTACTTC.

V gene TRBV5-5 combines with J gene TRBJ2-2, with a weak D call TRBD2 (6 bases). The CDR3 has 14 amino acids. In germline, CDR1 is SGHKS, CDR2 YYEKEE (reference sequence). V gave up 1 base and J gave up 7 bases, with 11 bases separating them. The CDR3 loop is CASSLRAAGGELFF. The DNA for the CDR3 is TGTGCCAGCAGCTTGAGGGCAGCGGGCGGGGAGCTGTTTTTT.

The chain carries TRBV7-6 and TRBJ2-7; TRBD1 might be the D (5 bases). With 3 bases removed from V and 0 bases from J, the gap between germline ends came to 9 bases. The CDR3 totals 14 residues. The germline CDR1 and CDR2 sequences are SGHVS and FNYEAQ. CDR3 protein: CASSLDISSYEQYF. The DNA for the CDR3 is TGTGCCAGCAGCTTGGACATCAGCTCCTACGAGCAGTACTTC.

The rearrangement uses TRBV18 and TRBJ1-5, with a tentative D call TRBD1 (6 bases). The CDR3 is 17 amino acids. In germline, CDR1 is KGHSH, CDR2 LQKENI. Trimming stripped 1 base from V and 8 bases from J, with 21 bases between. In nucleotides, the CDR3 is TGTGCCAGCTCACCACAAATTTCACAGGGATCCGCAGAGCCCCAGCATTTT. Protein sequence: CASSPQISQGSAEPQHF.

This chain joins TRBV6-1 and TRBJ1-1; tentatively, D is TRBD1 (6 bases). Looked up from germline, CDR1 is MNHNS and CDR2 is SASEGT. V lost 8 bases and J lost 1, with 11 bases in between. There are 13 residues in the CDR3. CDR3 DNA sequence: TGTGCCAGCGCCCGGGGACAGAACACTGAAGCTTTCTTT. This translates into CASARGQNTEAFF.

The chain carries TRBV29-1 and TRBJ1-1, with D possibly matching TRBD1 (5 bases). From germline, CDR1 is SQVTM and CDR2 ANQGSEA. The V end lost 3 bases, the J end lost 5 bases, and 10 bases lay between the germline ends. CDR3 length: 12 residues. This CDR3 is CSVDFGGTEAFF. CDR3 nucleotides: TGCAGCGTTGATTTCGGGGGTACTGAAGCTTTCTTT.

For this clone: The sample holds other DNA sequences that translate to the same CDR3. The chain combines TRBV6-1 with TRBJ2-2, with D perhaps matching TRBD2 (6 bases). CDR3 length: 15 residues. V was clipped by 8 bases and J by 2 bases, with 15 bases between them. The germline CDR1 and CDR2 sequences are MNHNS and SASEGT. CDR3 sequence reads: CASGGQAHNTGELFF. In DNA, the CDR3 is TGTGCCAGCGGAGGGCAGGCACACAACACCGGGGAGCTGTTTTTT.

The chain employs TRBV28 and TRBJ2-3, with 8 bases lining up with TRBD2. V lost 3 bases to trimming and J lost 3 bases; unmatched junction nucleotides: 8. The CDR3 runs to 16 residues. The V gene's germline CDR1 is MDHEN and CDR2 SYDVKM. The CDR3 nucleotides are TGTGCCAGCAGTTTTATATTTAGCGGGGAGACAGATACGCAGTATTTT. Encoded protein: CASSFIFSGETDTQYF.

This chain uses TRBV6-5 with TRBJ1-1; the D is unclear. CDR3 length equals 15 residues. Looked up from germline, CDR1 is MNHEY and CDR2 is SVGAGI. The V end lost 3 bases, the J end lost 3 bases, and 14 bases lay between the germline ends. The CDR3: CASSYYGIEHTEAFF. CDR3 sequence (DNA): TGTGCCAGCAGTTATTACGGGATTGAGCACACTGAAGCTTTCTTT.

This chain uses TRBV27 with TRBJ1-1; TRBD1 is a possible D gene (6 bases). The germline V and J ends were trimmed by 7 bases and 4 bases, with 7 bases remaining between them. CDR1 and CDR2 (germline): MNHEY, SMNVEV (reference sequence). The CDR3 spans 11 residues. The DNA of the CDR3 is TGTGCCAGCATGGGGGCCACTGAAGCTTTCTTT. Residues: CASMGATEAFF.

The chain has TRBV27 and TRBJ2-1; 12 positions match TRBD2. The CDR3 extends over 17 amino acids. V lost 2 bases and J lost 0; bases outside the gene matches: 2. In germline, CDR1 is MNHEY, CDR2 SMNVEV (reference sequence). The CDR3 loop is CASSLRLAGASYNEQFF. CDR3 sequence (DNA): TGTGCCAGCAGTTTAAGACTAGCGGGGGCCTCCTACAATGAGCAGTTCTTC.

To note about this clone: The junction does not match germline at one end; this may be a read error. This chain connects TRBV6-5 to TRBJ2-7, with 12 bases matching TRBD1. The CDR3 runs 13 residues. CDR1 MNHEY and CDR2 SVGAGI come from the germline V gene. CDR3 sequence reads: CASSSPGQGAVFF. The CDR3 region has the DNA TGTGCCAGCAGTTCCCCGGGACAGGGGGCGGTTTTCTTC.

The CDR3 sequence is CASSTKTGAVTGELFF. The DNA of the CDR3 is TGTGCCAGTAGTACCAAGACAGGGGCGGTCACCGGGGAGCTGTTTTTT. This rearrangement joins TRBV19 to TRBJ2-2; 8 positions agree with TRBD1. This CDR3 region has 16 residues. After removal of 4 bases from V and 4 bases from J, the junction contained 8 bases not matched to a gene. Germline lookup yields CDR1 LNHDA and CDR2 SQIVND (reference sequence).

J is TRBJ1-2 and V is TRBV7-2; D is unclear. CDR1 and CDR2 (germline): SGHTA, FQGNSA. V was trimmed by 2 bases and J by 10 bases, leaving 11 bases between them. The CDR3 consists of 12 residues. The CDR3 here is CASSLRREVYTF. The CDR3 DNA reads TGTGCCAGCAGCTTACGCCGCGAGGTCTACACCTTC.

The J gene is TRBJ1-4, the V gene TRBV19, with D uncertain. V was pared by 7 bases and J by 7 bases, with 25 bases between. This CDR3 is built from 17 residues. Germline assignment: CDR1 LNHDA and CDR2 SQIVND (reference sequence). CDR3 sequence reads: CASTLLNPLGSVEKLFF. The CDR3 DNA is TGTGCCAGTACTCTCCTTAACCCTCTCGGGTCCGTTGAAAAACTGTTTTTT.

This chain links TRBV11-2 with TRBJ2-3, with 8 bases lining up with TRBD2. V shed 2 bases, J shed 5 bases, and the junction held 6 bases outside the gene matches. Germline V gene lookup returns CDR1 SGHAT and CDR2 FQNNGV. The CDR3 is made up of 15 amino acids. CDR3: CASSLSAGEVDTQYF. DNA of the CDR3: TGTGCCAGCAGCTTATCAGCGGGAGAGGTAGATACGCAGTATTTT.

This sequence joins TRBV10-1 and TRBJ2-1; TRBD2 aligns across 7 bases. Unmatched junction bases numbered 7, after V lost 3 bases and J lost 2 bases. Germline CDR1 WNHNN, CDR2 SYGVQD (reference sequence). The length of the CDR3 is 16 residues. The CDR3 DNA follows: TGCGCCAGCAGTGAAACCTTGGCGGGAGCCTACAATGAGCAGTTCTTC. It yields the protein CASSETLAGAYNEQFF.

This chain joins TRBV29-1 and TRBJ1-1; no reliable D call. CDR3 length: 11 residues. Germline CDR1 reads SQVTM; CDR2 reads ANQGSEA. The ends were cut back, 3 bases at V and 1 base at J, with 3 bases in the middle. The CDR3 DNA reads TGCAGCGTTGATAGGAACACTGAAGCTTTCTTT. It is translated as CSVDRNTEAFF.

This clone appeared once. The identical CDR3 is also encoded by other nucleotide sequences in the sample. The chain recombines TRBV28 with TRBJ2-7; D remains unclear. Germline lookup yields CDR1 MDHEN and CDR2 SYDVKM. This CDR3 has 12 residues. Trimming pared 7 bases from V and 0 bases from J, leaving 7 bases between. This chain's CDR3 is CASTVGSYEQYF. CDR3 coding DNA: TGTGCCAGCACGGTCGGCTCCTACGAGCAGTACTTC.

The rearrangement uses TRBV19 and TRBJ2-1, with D maybe TRBD2 (5 bases). CDR1 and CDR2 (germline): LNHDA, SQIVND (reference sequence). The CDR3 loop spans 16 amino acids. Trimming pared 2 bases from V and 0 bases from J, leaving 11 bases between. This chain's CDR3 is CASSIKEVSSYNEQFF. CDR3 sequence (DNA): TGTGCCAGTAGTATAAAGGAGGTTAGCTCCTACAATGAGCAGTTCTTC.

The CDR3 region is CASSIAGVETQYF. CDR3 DNA sequence: TGTGCCAGCAGTATAGCGGGAGTTGAGACCCAGTACTTC. The rearrangement links TRBV6-5 to TRBJ2-5; 9 bases map to TRBD2. Per germline, CDR1 MNHEY and CDR2 SVGAGI. J was trimmed by 5 bases and V by 5 bases; bases with no gene match: 3. This CDR3 is 13 amino acids long.

This clone was seen only once. The chain combines TRBV6-1 with TRBJ2-1; 13 nucleotides match TRBD2. The germline gives CDR1 MNHNS, CDR2 SASEGT. Trimming took 7 bases from V and 11 from J; bases not matched to a gene: 11. CDR3 length: 15 amino acids. The CDR3 loop reads CASTPHGTSGAQQFF. In DNA form, the CDR3 reads TGTGCCAGCACTCCCCACGGGACTAGCGGGGCTCAGCAGTTCTTC.

The rearrangement joins TRBV27 to TRBJ2-7; 7 bases match TRBD2. The CDR3 spans 17 residues. V was pared by 4 bases and J by 2 bases, with 14 bases of the junction left unmatched. CDR1 MNHEY and CDR2 SMNVEV come from the germline V gene (reference sequence). CDR3 amino acids: CASSWYYRVAGPYEQYF. Written as DNA, the CDR3 is TGTGCCAGCAGTTGGTACTATCGCGTAGCGGGCCCCTACGAGCAGTACTTC.

This chain connects TRBV5-5 to TRBJ2-1, with D possibly matching TRBD1 (7 bases). Trimming stripped 4 bases from V and 1 base from J, with 18 bases between. CDR3 size: 17 residues. Germline assignment: CDR1 SGHKS and CDR2 YYEKEE (reference sequence). In DNA, the CDR3 is TGTGCCAGCAGCCCAGGGGGGCTCCCCCCATCCTACAATGAGCAGTTCTTC. The encoded protein is CASSPGGLPPSYNEQFF.

The CDR3 DNA follows: TGTGCCAGCAGCCAACCCGAAGGAGGTGGGGCCAACGTCCTGACTTTC. Amino acid sequence: CASSQPEGGGANVLTF. This chain links TRBV4-2 with TRBJ2-6, with a weak D call TRBD2 (5 bases). With 2 bases removed from V and 3 bases from J, the gap between germline ends came to 11 bases. The CDR3 extends over 16 amino acids. The V gene's germline CDR1 is LGHNA and CDR2 YNFKEQ.

The gene calls are TRBV10-1 and TRBJ1-2; maybe TRBD1 (5 bases). The CDR3 is 15 amino acids. V lost 1 base to trimming and J lost 5 bases, with 14 bases between them. CDR1 WNHNN and CDR2 SYGVQD come from the germline V gene (reference sequence). CDR3 in DNA: TGCGCCAGCAGTGAGTATAAGGGGCGATCTTATGGCTACACCTTC. Protein sequence: CASSEYKGRSYGYTF.

The CDR3 nucleotides are TGTGCCAGCGGCCGGGGCGGGGAGCCCCAGCATTTT. Its protein product is CASGRGGEPQHF. The chain carries TRBV2 and TRBJ1-5, with D possibly TRBD1 on 5 matching bases. The CDR3 sequence is 12 residues long. Trimming removed 8 bases from V and 8 bases from J, with 13 bases in between. Germline loops: CDR1 SNHLY, CDR2 FYNNEI. Combining the CDR3 with reference TRBV2 and TRBJ1-5 gives the whole variable domain EPEVTQTPSHQVTQMGQEVILRCVPISNHLYFYWYRQILGQKVEFLVSFYNNEISEKSEIFDDQFSVERPDGSNFTLKIRSTKLEDSAMYFCASGRGGEPQHFGDGTRLSIL.

V usage is TRBV30 and J usage is TRBJ2-7; a weak D match, TRBD1 (7 bases). From germline, CDR1 is GTSNPN and CDR2 SVGIG (reference sequence). The CDR3 contains 13 residues. V was shortened by 5 bases and J by 2 bases, with 13 bases between the two germline ends. The CDR3 DNA reads TGTGCCTGGGCCCGGGGGACAGCCTACGAGCAGTACTTC. Translated, it gives CAWARGTAYEQYF. Looking up the rest from reference TRBV30 and TRBJ2-7 gives the full variable domain: SQTIHQWPATLVQPVGSPLSLECTVEGTSNPNLYWYRQAAGRGLQLLFYSVGIGQISSEVPQNLSASRPQDRQFILSSKKLLLSDSGFYLCAWARGTAYEQYFGPGTRLTVT.